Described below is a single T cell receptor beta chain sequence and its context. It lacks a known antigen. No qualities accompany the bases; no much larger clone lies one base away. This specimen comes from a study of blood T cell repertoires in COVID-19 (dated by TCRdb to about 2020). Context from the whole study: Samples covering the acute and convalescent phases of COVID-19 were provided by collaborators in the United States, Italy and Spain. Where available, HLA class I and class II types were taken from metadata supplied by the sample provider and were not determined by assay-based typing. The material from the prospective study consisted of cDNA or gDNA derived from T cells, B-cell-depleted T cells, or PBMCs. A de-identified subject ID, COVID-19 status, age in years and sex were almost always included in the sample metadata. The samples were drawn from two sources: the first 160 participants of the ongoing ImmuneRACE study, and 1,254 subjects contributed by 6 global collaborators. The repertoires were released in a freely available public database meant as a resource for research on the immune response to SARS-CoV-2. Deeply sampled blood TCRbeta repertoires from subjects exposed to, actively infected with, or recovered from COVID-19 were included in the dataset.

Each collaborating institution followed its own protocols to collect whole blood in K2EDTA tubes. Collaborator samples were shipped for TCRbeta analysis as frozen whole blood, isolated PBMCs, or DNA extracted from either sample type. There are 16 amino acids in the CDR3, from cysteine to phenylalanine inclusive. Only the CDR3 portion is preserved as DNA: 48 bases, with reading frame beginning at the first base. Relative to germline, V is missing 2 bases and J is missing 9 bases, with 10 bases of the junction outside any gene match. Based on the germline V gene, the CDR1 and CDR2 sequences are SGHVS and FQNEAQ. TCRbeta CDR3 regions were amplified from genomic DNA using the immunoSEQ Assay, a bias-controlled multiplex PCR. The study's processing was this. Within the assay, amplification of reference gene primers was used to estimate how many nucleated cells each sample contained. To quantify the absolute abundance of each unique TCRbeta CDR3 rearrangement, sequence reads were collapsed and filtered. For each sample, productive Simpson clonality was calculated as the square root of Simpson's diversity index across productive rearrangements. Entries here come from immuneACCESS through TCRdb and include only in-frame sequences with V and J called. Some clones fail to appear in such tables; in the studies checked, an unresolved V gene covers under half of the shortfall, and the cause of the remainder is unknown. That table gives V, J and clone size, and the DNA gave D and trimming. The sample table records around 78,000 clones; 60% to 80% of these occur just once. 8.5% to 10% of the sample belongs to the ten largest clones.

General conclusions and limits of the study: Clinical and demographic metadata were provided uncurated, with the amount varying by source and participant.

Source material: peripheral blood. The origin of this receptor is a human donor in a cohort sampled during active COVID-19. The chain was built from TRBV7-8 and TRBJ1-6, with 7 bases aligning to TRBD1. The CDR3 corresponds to CASSLTQGGLGSPLHF. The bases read TGTGCCAGCAGCTTAACTCAAGGGGGCCTAGGTTCACCCCTCCACTTT.